One sample yielded the 8 T cell receptor beta chains listed below, sequenced in a study of circulating and synovial CD4+ cells in juvenile arthritis. Some clones are missing from TCRdb's copy, which holds only in-frame ones; the method was immunoSEQ multiplex PCR. The repertoire includes some 35,000 clones, about 95% of them detected once, and less than 0.2% sits in the top ten. Sequencing was performed on CD4+ T cells from blood. Receptors were obtained from a human donor with juvenile idiopathic arthritis.

J is TRBJ1-1 and V is TRBV28; D is perhaps TRBD1 (5 bases). V was clipped by 7 bases and J by 3 bases, with 12 bases between them. The CDR3 loop spans 13 amino acids. CDR1 and CDR2 (germline): MDHEN, SYDVKM. The CDR3 nucleotides are TGTGCCAGCATCCTCCAAGGGGACACTGAAGCTTTCTTT. Its translation is CASILQGDTEAFF.

The genes are TRBV28 and TRBJ2-7; 7 bases are shared with TRBD1. The V gene's germline CDR1 is MDHEN and CDR2 SYDVKM. V was clipped by 4 bases and J by 5 bases; unmatched bases: 14. There are 16 residues in the CDR3. CDR3 nucleotides: TGTGCCAGCAGTTCGCCAGGGGGACCTTTATCGGACGAGCAGTACTTC. Protein product: CASSSPGGPLSDEQYF.

V gene TRBV10-3 combines with J gene TRBJ2-7, with D perhaps TRBD1 (5 bases). Germline-derived CDR1 and CDR2 are ENHRY and SYGVKD. V lost 6 bases, J lost 7 bases, and 10 bases lay in between. CDR3 length equals 11 residues. The CDR3 sequence: CAISQGEEQYF. CDR3 in DNA: TGTGCCATCAGCCAGGGTGAGGAGCAGTACTTC.

The chain carries TRBV19 and TRBJ2-1, with 10 bases that match TRBD2. The CDR3 covers 16 residues. Per the germline V gene, CDR1 is LNHDA and CDR2 is SQIVND (reference sequence). The junction had 15 bases not matched to a gene; V was cut back by 8 bases and J by 8 bases. The CDR3 loop is CASGTRRAGGLDEQFF. Written as DNA, the CDR3 is TGTGCCAGTGGTACTCGGAGAGCGGGGGGGCTGGATGAGCAGTTCTTC.

The V call is TRBV6-5, the J call TRBJ2-7, with 9 nucleotides matching TRBD1. The J segment lost 3 bases and the V segment lost 5 bases, leaving 5 bases of the junction unmatched. Germline assignment: CDR1 MNHEY and CDR2 SVGAGI. The CDR3 totals 14 residues. The CDR3 DNA is TGTGCCAGCAGTCCACGGACAGGGGACTACGAGCAGTACTTC. Its protein is CASSPRTGDYEQYF.

The J gene is TRBJ2-2, the V gene TRBV28; D gene unclear. Trimming stripped 2 bases from V and 5 bases from J, with 3 bases between. CDR1 is MDHEN and CDR2 is SYDVKM in the germline V gene. The CDR3 contains 12 residues. In DNA, the CDR3 is TGTGCCAGCAGTTTAGCGACCGGGGAGCTGTTTTTT. Translation gives CASSLATGELFF.

This clone has just one count. For the CDR3, the DNA is TGTGCCTGGACCACATTTCCGGGGGAAAAACTGTTTTTT. Protein: CAWTTFPGEKLFF. This sequence joins TRBV30 and TRBJ1-4, with unresolved D. V was clipped by 4 bases and J by 8 bases, with 14 bases between them. Germline V gene data show CDR1 as GTSNPN and CDR2 as SVGIG (reference sequence). The CDR3 length is 13 residues. Based on the CDR3 plus reference TRBV30 and TRBJ1-4, the full variable domain is SQTIHQWPATLVQPVGSPLSLECTVEGTSNPNLYWYRQAAGRGLQLLFYSVGIGQISSEVPQNLSASRPQDRQFILSSKKLLLSDSGFYLCAWTTFPGEKLFFGSGTQLSVL.

The V call is TRBV27, the J call TRBJ1-1; D is perhaps TRBD1 (6 bases). Looked up from germline, CDR1 is MNHEY and CDR2 is SMNVEV (reference sequence). This CDR3 is 15 amino acids long. V was pared by 10 bases and J by 3 bases, with 21 bases between. CDR3 DNA: TGTGCCACCCGACGGCGGGGGCGTAGTGACACTGAAGCTTTCTTT. It translates to CATRRRGRSDTEAFF.